This TCR beta chain was identified in a study of blood T cell repertoires in COVID-19. Study as a whole: From T cells, B-cell-depleted T cells, or PBMCs came the material, which was cDNA or gDNA.

CDR1 and CDR2 (germline): SGHVS, FQNEAQ. V lost 3 bases, J lost 5 bases, and 20 bases lay in between. This CDR3 contains 17 residues. This clone showed up many times. In the original workflow: Amplifying reference gene primers gave estimates of nucleated cell counts. Sequenced by immunoSEQ multiplex PCR; TCRdb stores in-frame clones only, minus some. V, J and clone size are those of that table, while D and trimming were read from the DNA. The sample holds about 130,000 clones, 86% seen once. Cohorts were assigned according to the clinical history that participants reported. Among Cohort 3 donors, those recovered had two negative PCRs, clearance, or symptom resolution.

Specimen: PBMCs or T cells enriched from blood (not recorded which). This chain joins TRBV7-8 and TRBJ1-5; possible D gene TRBD1, 5 bases. The TCR sequence derives from a man aged 45-65 years who had recovered from COVID-19. The CDR3 region is CASSFSRATRVDQPQHF. The CDR3 nucleotides read TGTGCCAGCAGCTTTTCCAGGGCCACCCGGGTCGATCAGCCCCAGCATTTT.